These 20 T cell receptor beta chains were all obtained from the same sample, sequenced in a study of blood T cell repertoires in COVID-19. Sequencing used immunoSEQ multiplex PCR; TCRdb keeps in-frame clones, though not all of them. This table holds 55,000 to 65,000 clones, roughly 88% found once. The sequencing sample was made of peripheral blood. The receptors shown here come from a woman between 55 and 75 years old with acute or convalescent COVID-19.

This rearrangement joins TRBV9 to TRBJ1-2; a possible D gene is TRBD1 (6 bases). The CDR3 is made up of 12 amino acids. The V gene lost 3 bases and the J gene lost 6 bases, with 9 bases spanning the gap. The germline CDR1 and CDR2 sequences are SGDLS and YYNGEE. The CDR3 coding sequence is TGTGCCAGCAGCGGTTACAGGGATGGCTACACCTTC. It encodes CASSGYRDGYTF. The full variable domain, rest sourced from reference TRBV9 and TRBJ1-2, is DSGVTQTPKHLITATGQRVTLRCSPRSGDLSVYWYQQSLDQGLQFLIQYYNGEERAKGNILERFSAQQFPDLHSELNLSSLELGDSALYFCASSGYRDGYTFGSGTRLTVV.

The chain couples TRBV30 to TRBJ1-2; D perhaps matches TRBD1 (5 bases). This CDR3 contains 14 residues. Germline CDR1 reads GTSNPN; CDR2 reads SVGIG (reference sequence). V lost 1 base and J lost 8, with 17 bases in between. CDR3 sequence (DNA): TGTGCCTGGAGTGACAACCTGGGGGGTGGGGGCTACACCTTC. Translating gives CAWSDNLGGGGYTF.

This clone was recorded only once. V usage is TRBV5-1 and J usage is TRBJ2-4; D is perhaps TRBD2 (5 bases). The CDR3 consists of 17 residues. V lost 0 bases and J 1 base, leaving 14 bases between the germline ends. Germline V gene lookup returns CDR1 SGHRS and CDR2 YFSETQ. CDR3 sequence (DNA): TGCGCCAGCAGCTTGGGAGGCAGCTCTAGCGCCAAAAACATTCAGTACTTC. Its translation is CASSLGGSSSAKNIQYF.

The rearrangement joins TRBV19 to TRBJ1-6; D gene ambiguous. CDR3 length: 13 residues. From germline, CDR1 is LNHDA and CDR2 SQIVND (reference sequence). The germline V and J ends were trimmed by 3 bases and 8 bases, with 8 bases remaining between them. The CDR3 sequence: CASSIRGDSPLHF. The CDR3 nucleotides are TGTGCCAGTAGTATCCGCGGAGATTCACCCCTCCACTTT.

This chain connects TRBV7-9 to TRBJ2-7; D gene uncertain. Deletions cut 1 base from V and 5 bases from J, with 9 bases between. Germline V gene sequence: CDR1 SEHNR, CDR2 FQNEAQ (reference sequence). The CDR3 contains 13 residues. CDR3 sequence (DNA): TGTGCCAGCAGCTTAGACTTTGCTCACGAGCAGTACTTC. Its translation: CASSLDFAHEQYF.

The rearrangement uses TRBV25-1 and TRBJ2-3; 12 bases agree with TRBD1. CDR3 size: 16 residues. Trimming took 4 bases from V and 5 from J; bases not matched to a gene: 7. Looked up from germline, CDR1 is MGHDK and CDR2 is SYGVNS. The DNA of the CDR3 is TGTGCCAGCAGTGGGCGGGGACAGGGGGCCGGAGATACGCAGTATTTT. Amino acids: CASSGRGQGAGDTQYF.

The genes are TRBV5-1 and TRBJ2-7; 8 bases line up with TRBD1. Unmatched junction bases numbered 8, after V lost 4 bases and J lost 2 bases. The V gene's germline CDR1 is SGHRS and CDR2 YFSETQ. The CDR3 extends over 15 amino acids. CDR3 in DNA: TGCGCCAGCAGCATCGGACAGGGTGAGGCCTACGAGCAGTACTTC. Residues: CASSIGQGEAYEQYF.

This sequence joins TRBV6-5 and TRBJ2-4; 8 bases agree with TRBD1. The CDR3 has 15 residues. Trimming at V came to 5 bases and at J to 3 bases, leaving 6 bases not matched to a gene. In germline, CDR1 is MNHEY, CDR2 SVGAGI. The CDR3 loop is CASSRDRSLKNIQYF. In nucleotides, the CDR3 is TGTGCCAGCAGTCGGGACAGGAGCCTCAAAAACATTCAGTACTTC.

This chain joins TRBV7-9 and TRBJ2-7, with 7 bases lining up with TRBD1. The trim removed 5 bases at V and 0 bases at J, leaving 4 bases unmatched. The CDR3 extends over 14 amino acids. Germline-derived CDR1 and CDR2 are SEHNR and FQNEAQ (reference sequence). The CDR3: CASSPRQGSYEQYF. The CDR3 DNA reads TGTGCCAGCAGCCCCCGACAGGGCTCCTACGAGCAGTACTTC.

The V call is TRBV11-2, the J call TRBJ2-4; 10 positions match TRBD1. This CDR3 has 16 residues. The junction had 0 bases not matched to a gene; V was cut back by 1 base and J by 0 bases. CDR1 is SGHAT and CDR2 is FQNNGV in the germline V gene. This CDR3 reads CASSLGQGAAKNIQYF. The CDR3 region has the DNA TGTGCCAGCAGCTTAGGACAGGGGGCAGCCAAAAACATTCAGTACTTC.

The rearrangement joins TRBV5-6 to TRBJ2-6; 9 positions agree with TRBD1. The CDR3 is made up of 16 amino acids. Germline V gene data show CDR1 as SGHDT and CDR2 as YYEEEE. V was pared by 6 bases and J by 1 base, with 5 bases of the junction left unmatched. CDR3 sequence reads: CASTKQGASGANVLTF. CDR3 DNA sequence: TGTGCCAGCACAAAACAGGGGGCGTCTGGGGCCAACGTCCTGACTTTC.

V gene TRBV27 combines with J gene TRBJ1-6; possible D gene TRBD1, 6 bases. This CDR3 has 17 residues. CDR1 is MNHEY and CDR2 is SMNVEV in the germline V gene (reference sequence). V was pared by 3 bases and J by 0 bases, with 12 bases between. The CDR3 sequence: CASSFRTGSSYNSPLHF. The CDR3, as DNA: TGTGCCAGCAGTTTTCGCACAGGGAGCTCCTATAATTCACCCCTCCACTTT.

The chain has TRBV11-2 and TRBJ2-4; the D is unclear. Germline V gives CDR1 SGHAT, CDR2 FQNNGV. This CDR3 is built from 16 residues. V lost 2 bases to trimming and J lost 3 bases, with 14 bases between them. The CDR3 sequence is CASSLSFETGKNIQYF. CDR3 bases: TGTGCCAGCAGCTTATCCTTTGAGACGGGCAAAAACATTCAGTACTTC.

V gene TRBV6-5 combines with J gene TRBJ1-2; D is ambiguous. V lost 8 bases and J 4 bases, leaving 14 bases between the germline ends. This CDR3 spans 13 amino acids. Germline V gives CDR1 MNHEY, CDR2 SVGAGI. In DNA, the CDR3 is TGTGCCAGCCGCTTTGAGAGCGGCTATGGCTACACCTTC. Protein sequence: CASRFESGYGYTF.

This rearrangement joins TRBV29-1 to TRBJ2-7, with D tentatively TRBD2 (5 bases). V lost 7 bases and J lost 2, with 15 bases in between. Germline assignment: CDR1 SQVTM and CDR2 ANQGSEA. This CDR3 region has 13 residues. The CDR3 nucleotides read TGCAGCGCTGCGGCGGGCCCTACCTACGAGCAGTACTTC. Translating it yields CSAAAGPTYEQYF.

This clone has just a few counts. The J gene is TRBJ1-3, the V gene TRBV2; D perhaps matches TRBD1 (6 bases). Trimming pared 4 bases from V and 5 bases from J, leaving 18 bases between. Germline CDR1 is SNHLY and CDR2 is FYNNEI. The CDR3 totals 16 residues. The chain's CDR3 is CASSAQLLQGRNTIYF. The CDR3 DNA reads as TGTGCCAGCAGTGCGCAACTACTACAGGGCCGAAACACCATATATTTT.

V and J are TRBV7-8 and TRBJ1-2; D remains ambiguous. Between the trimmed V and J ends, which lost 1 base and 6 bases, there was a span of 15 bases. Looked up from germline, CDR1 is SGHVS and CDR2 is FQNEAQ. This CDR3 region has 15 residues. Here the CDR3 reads CASSLEVLSEHGYTF. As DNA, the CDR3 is TGTGCCAGCAGCTTAGAGGTCCTCTCGGAGCATGGCTACACCTTC.

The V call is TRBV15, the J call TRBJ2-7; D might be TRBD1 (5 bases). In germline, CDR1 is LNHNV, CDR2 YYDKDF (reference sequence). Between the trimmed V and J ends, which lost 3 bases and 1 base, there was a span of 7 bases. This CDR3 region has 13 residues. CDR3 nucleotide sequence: TGTGCCACCAGCAGCCAGGGTTCCTACGAGCAGTACTTC. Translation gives CATSSQGSYEQYF.

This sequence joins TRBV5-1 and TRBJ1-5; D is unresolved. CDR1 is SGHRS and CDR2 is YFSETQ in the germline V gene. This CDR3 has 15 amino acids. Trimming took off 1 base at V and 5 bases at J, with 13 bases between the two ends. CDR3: CASSLSGMRDQPQHF. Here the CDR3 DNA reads TGCGCCAGCAGCTTGTCGGGGATGCGGGATCAGCCCCAGCATTTT. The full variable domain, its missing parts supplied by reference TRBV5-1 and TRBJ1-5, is KAGVTQTPRYLIKTRGQQVTLSCSPISGHRSVSWYQQTPGQGLQFLFEYFSETQRNKGNFPGRFSGRQFSNSRSEMNVSTLELGDSALYLCASSLSGMRDQPQHFGDGTRLSIL.

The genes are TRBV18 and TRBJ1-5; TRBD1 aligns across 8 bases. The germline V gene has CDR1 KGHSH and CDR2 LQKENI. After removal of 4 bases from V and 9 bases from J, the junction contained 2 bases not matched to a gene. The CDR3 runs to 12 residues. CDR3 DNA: TGTGCCAGCTCACGGGACAGGTGGCCCCAGCATTTT. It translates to CASSRDRWPQHF.